These T cell receptor beta chains were read from a single sample in a study of cytomegalovirus exposure and HLA in healthy donors. TCRdb's table, derived via immunoSEQ multiplex PCR, lists solely in-frame clones and lacks some. The sample has about 110,000 clones, more than 60% seen once. The sequenced sample consisted of PBMCs. All receptors come from a man in his forties in good health and CMV-seronegative. Both conserved end residues are part of each CDR3. A D gene is named only where the DNA matches it firmly. Clone size is stated in some rows and not others, as once, few, many or a class when expanded.

>TRBD1|NA|TRBV29-1|TRBJ2-3
CSVDPGQGIPYF
TGCAGCGTGGATCCGGGACAGGGGATACCGTATTTT
>TRBD2|few|TRBV6-1|TRBJ2-7
CASSPLAGFNEQYF
TGTGCCAGCAGCCCGTTAGCGGGGTTCAACGAGCAGTACTTC
>TRBD1|NA|TRBV6-1|TRBJ1-6
CAGQDSSDNSPLHF
TGTGCCGGACAGGACTCCTCCGATAATTCACCCCTCCACTTT
>TRBD2|once|TRBV7-9|TRBJ2-3
CASSTQGLAGGDTQYF
TGTGCCAGCTCCACCCAGGGACTAGCGGGAGGAGATACGCAGTATTTT
>NA|NA|TRBV27|TRBJ1-3
CASSSSVNSGNTIYF
TGTGCCAGCAGTTCGAGTGTGAACTCTGGAAACACCATATATTTT
>NA|few|TRBV23-1|TRBJ2-3
CASSQSRSDTQYF
TGCGCCAGCAGTCAAAGCCGATCAGATACGCAGTATTTT
>TRBD2|NA|TRBV6-7|TRBJ2-5
CASSRMVQPASGGQTQYF
TGTGCCAGCAGCCGAATGGTTCAACCGGCTAGCGGGGGTCAGACCCAGTACTTC
>TRBD1|NA|TRBV6-1|TRBJ1-2
CASSDPRGRSYGYTF
TGTGCCAGCAGTGACCCCAGGGGGCGAAGCTATGGCTACACCTTC
>NA|NA|TRBV11-2|TRBJ1-4
CASSLAQPNEKLFF
TGTGCCAGCAGCTTAGCACAGCCTAATGAAAAACTGTTTTTT
>NA|NA|TRBV6-6|TRBJ1-5
CASSVHGDSNQPQHF
TGTGCCAGCAGCGTCCACGGAGACAGCAATCAGCCCCAGCATTTT
>NA|NA|TRBV5-6|TRBJ1-2
CASSSRYEGVGYTF
TGTGCCAGCAGCTCTCGGTATGAGGGGGTCGGCTACACCTTC
>NA|NA|TRBV6-5|TRBJ1-2
CASSRQDSLGGYTF
TGTGCCAGCAGCCGACAGGACAGCCTAGGCGGCTACACCTTC
>TRBD1|NA|TRBV23-1|TRBJ1-5
CAATDRNYSNQPQHF
TGCGCCGCAACGGACAGGAACTATAGCAATCAGCCCCAGCATTTT
>TRBD1|NA|TRBV6-4|TRBJ1-6
CASSKPGQGDNSPLHF
TGTGCCAGCAGTAAGCCGGGACAGGGAGATAATTCACCCCTCCACTTT
>NA|NA|TRBV4-1|TRBJ2-5
CASSQQDWNQETQYF
TGCGCCAGCAGCCAACAGGACTGGAATCAAGAGACCCAGTACTTC
>NA|NA|TRBV5-1|TRBJ2-5
CASAFGGQETQYF
TGCGCCAGCGCATTCGGGGGTCAAGAGACCCAGTACTTC
>NA|NA|TRBV10-2|TRBJ2-6
CASSGQGFVSGANVLTF
TGCGCCAGCAGCGGTCAGGGGTTCGTCTCTGGGGCCAACGTCCTGACTTTC
>NA|NA|TRBV19|TRBJ2-5
CASSIGRSETQYF
TGTGCCAGTAGTATAGGGAGGTCAGAGACCCAGTACTTC
>NA|NA|TRBV6-1|TRBJ2-2
CASTGGETGELFF
TGTGCCAGCACTGGCGGAGAAACCGGGGAGCTGTTTTTT
>NA|NA|TRBV6-1|TRBJ2-2
CASSEAYNREGTGELFF
TGTGCCAGCAGTGAAGCGTACAACAGGGAGGGCACCGGGGAGCTGTTTTTT
>NA|few|TRBV18|TRBJ2-5
CASSPDRETQYF
TGTGCCAGCTCACCCGATAGAGAGACCCAGTACTTC
>NA|NA|TRBV5-4|TRBJ2-7
CASSPELGVYEQYF
TGTGCCAGCAGCCCTGAGTTAGGGGTCTACGAGCAGTACTTC
>NA|NA|TRBV27|TRBJ2-1
CASSLASRYNEQFF
TGTGCCAGCAGTTTAGCGAGCAGGTACAATGAGCAGTTCTTC